This record covers a single T cell receptor beta chain. This entry belongs to a study of blood T cell repertoires in COVID-19. The CDR3 runs 16 residues. V was trimmed by 0 bases and J by 10 bases, leaving 16 bases between them. From germline, CDR1 is MNHEY and CDR2 SMNVEV (reference sequence). Using immunoSEQ multiplex PCR, the repertoire was profiled, and TCRdb retains in-frame clones only, with some absent. The table shows under 300,000 clones, with roughly 93% occurring only once. Study members were between roughly 18 and 90 years old and lived in over 20 US regions. The receptor's source is a woman in her forties with acute COVID-19. This sequence joins TRBV27 and TRBJ1-6, with D unresolved. Source material: PBMCs or T cells enriched from blood (not recorded which). CDR3 amino acids: CASSLSFSKRVSPLHF. The CDR3 DNA reads TGTGCCAGCAGTTTATCGTTCTCCAAGCGAGTCTCACCCCTCCACTTT.